Shown below are 22 T cell receptor beta chains from a single sample sequenced in a study of metastatic and nonmetastatic thyroid tumors (dated by TCRdb to the early 2020s). Library creation used PCR. The data were produced on an Illumina HiSeq 4000. TCRdb trimmed public reads at Q25 via fastp, called clones via MiXCR and kept in-frame beta chains. This sample lists about 45,000 clones; less than 5% were detected once. The top ten clones comprise around 9.6% of the sample. Before undergoing thyroid surgery, none of the patients had been given any kind of treatment. The sequenced material came from blood. The receptors here all came from a female donor with papillary thyroid cancer or a benign thyroid nodule (not recorded which). Some clones in this sample may be carry-over from other donors' samples.

This clone was observed at least ten times. The V call is TRBV20-1, the J call TRBJ2-1; 8 bases line up with TRBD2. Trimming took 6 bases from V and 1 from J; bases not matched to a gene: 11. The CDR3 is 16 amino acids. CDR1 DFQATT and CDR2 SNEGSKA come from the germline V gene (reference sequence). This CDR3 is CSAPDLAGGSYNEQFF. The CDR3 coding sequence is TGCAGTGCCCCGGACCTCGCGGGAGGATCCTACAATGAGCAGTTCTTC.

This clone was counted many times. This may be a read error, as it is one base from a much larger clone. The DNA of the CDR3 is TGTGCCAGCAGTTCCCAGGGTAACCATGGCTACACCTTC. Protein: CASSSQGNHGYTF. This sequence joins TRBV12-3 or TRBV12-4 and TRBJ1-2; weak D call: TRBD1 (5 bases). CDR3 length: 13 amino acids.

This clone is judged medium-sized (0.01 to 0.1%). The rearrangement links TRBV6-1 to TRBJ2-7, with D possibly matching TRBD2 (6 bases). V was trimmed by 4 bases and J by 6 bases, leaving 22 bases between them. The CDR3 loop spans 16 amino acids. Looked up from germline, CDR1 is MNHNS and CDR2 is SASEGT. The CDR3 nucleotides are TGTGCCAGCAGTGTTCGAGGAGTGTATGGGGGGATCGAGCAGTACTTC. Amino acids: CASSVRGVYGGIEQYF.

Details on this clone: A much larger clonotype is one base distant, so this may be a read error. This chain links TRBV29-1 with TRBJ2-1; 10 bases match TRBD2. The J segment lost 6 bases and the V segment lost 2 bases, leaving 4 bases of the junction unmatched. This CDR3 is built from 14 residues. Germline values: CDR1 SQVTM, CDR2 ANQGSEA. The CDR3 coding sequence is TGCAGCGTTGAACCACTAGCGGGAAGCAATGAGCAGTTCTTC. It specifies CSVEPLAGSNEQFF.

This clone was counted at least ten times. The chain combines TRBV6-1 with TRBJ2-7, with 13 bases fitting TRBD2. CDR1 is MNHNS and CDR2 is SASEGT in the germline V gene. The CDR3 length is 16 residues. V lost 0 bases to trimming and J lost 3 bases; unmatched junction nucleotides: 2. The DNA of the CDR3 is TGTGCCAGCAGTGAAGCTGGGACTAGCGGGATCTACGAGCAGTACTTC. Its protein is CASSEAGTSGIYEQYF.

Only a few counts were recorded for this clone. The chain links TRBV5-1 to TRBJ2-7; the match to TRBD1 covers 9 bases. The CDR3 is 14 residues long. V dropped 0 bases and J dropped 9; count of bases not matched to a gene: 7. Germline CDR1 SGHRS, CDR2 YFSETQ. The DNA for the CDR3 is TGCGCCAGCAGCTTGGGACAGGGGGTAATCGTGCAGTACTTC. Residues: CASSLGQGVIVQYF.

At least ten counts were recorded for this clone. This rearrangement joins TRBV12-3 or TRBV12-4 to TRBJ2-7; weak D call: TRBD2 (6 bases). The V gene lost 5 bases and the J gene lost 5 bases, with 19 bases spanning the gap. The CDR3 is 15 amino acids. DNA for the CDR3: TGTGCCAGCAGTGGCCGGGGGAGCACGGTTGACGAGCAGTACTTC. Its protein is CASSGRGSTVDEQYF.

Concerning this clone itself: This clone may be a read error of a much larger clone one base away. The same CDR3 arises from other DNA sequences in this sample as well. The V call is TRBV29-1, the J call TRBJ1-4; D uncertain. With 6 bases removed from V and 3 bases from J, the gap between germline ends came to 11 bases. The CDR3 is 13 residues long. Per the germline V gene, CDR1 is SQVTM and CDR2 is ANQGSEA. CDR3 bases: TGCAGCGTATACACGGGGTCTAATGAAAAACTGTTTTTT. Translated, it gives CSVYTGSNEKLFF. Supplemented by reference TRBV29-1 and TRBJ1-4, the full variable domain reads SAVISQKPSRDICQRGTSLTIQCQVDSQVTMMFWYRQQPGQSLTLIATANQGSEATYESGFVIDKFPISRPNLTFSTLTVSNMSPEDSSIYLCSVYTGSNEKLFFGSGTQLSVL.

This clone has ten or more counts. This sequence joins TRBV12-3 or TRBV12-4 and TRBJ2-7; D ambiguous. This CDR3 is built from 14 residues. Trimming pared 1 base from V and 0 bases from J, leaving 7 bases between. CDR3 bases: TGTGCCAGCAGTTTAGAACGCCACTCCTACGAGCAGTACTTC. It translates to CASSLERHSYEQYF.

This clone is medium-sized in the sample. The J gene is TRBJ2-2, the V gene TRBV7-9; 8 positions agree with TRBD1. With 5 bases clipped from V and 1 base from J, the junction kept 6 bases outside the gene matches. The CDR3 loop spans 16 amino acids. Germline CDR1 and CDR2: SEHNR and FQNEAQ (reference sequence). In DNA, the CDR3 is TGTGCCAGCAGCCTTACACAGGGGGAGAACACCGGGGAGCTGTTTTTT. Amino acids: CASSLTQGENTGELFF.

At least ten counts were recorded for this clone. This sequence joins TRBV6-1 and TRBJ1-5; the D is unclear. The CDR3 length is 13 residues. With 6 bases removed from V and 1 base from J, the gap between germline ends came to 7 bases. Germline V gene sequence: CDR1 MNHNS, CDR2 SASEGT. The CDR3 sequence is CASSPKSNQPQHF. The CDR3 bases are TGTGCCAGCAGCCCCAAGAGCAATCAGCCCCAGCATTTT.

As to this clone: One end of the junction does not line up with germline, which may come from a read error. The genes are TRBV7-9 and TRBJ2-5; 7 bases fit TRBD2. CDR1 and CDR2 from the germline V gene are SEHNR and FQNEAQ (reference sequence). The length of the CDR3 is 15 residues. CDR3 sequence (DNA): TGTGCCATCAGCTTAGATGTCGGGAGGTGGGAGACCCAGTACTTC. Translating it yields CAISLDVGRWETQYF.

This chain links TRBV7-8 with TRBJ2-5; 10 positions agree with TRBD2. Germline V gives CDR1 SGHVS, CDR2 FQNEAQ. There are 16 residues in the CDR3. V trimming: 5 bases; J trimming: 0 bases; junction bases outside the gene matches: 6. This CDR3 is CASSPGLAEYQETQYF. DNA for the CDR3: TGTGCCAGCAGCCCCGGACTAGCGGAATACCAAGAGACCCAGTACTTC.

The chain has TRBV5-4 and TRBJ1-2, with 7 positions matching TRBD1. Germline V gene data show CDR1 as SGHNT and CDR2 as YYREEE (reference sequence). This CDR3 spans 13 amino acids. Germline trimming cut 6 bases from V and 4 bases from J; bases unmatched to any gene: 6. CDR3 sequence (DNA): TGTGCCAGCACCGACGGGACAGCCTATGGCTACACCTTC. It is translated as CASTDGTAYGYTF.

This clone was seen only a few times. The chain links TRBV12-3 or TRBV12-4 to TRBJ2-3; 9 bases are shared with TRBD2. The length of the CDR3 is 16 residues. V trimming: 6 bases; J trimming: 0 bases; junction bases outside the gene matches: 7. The CDR3 nucleotides are TGTGCCAGCAGACCAACTAGCGGGCACAGCACAGATACGCAGTATTTT. It codes for CASRPTSGHSTDTQYF.

This clone was counted many times. CDR3 amino acids: CASSMGLAGGTDTQYF. DNA of the CDR3: TGTGCCAGTAGTATGGGACTAGCGGGAGGCACAGATACGCAGTATTTT. The V gene is TRBV19, the J gene TRBJ2-3; 14 bases map to TRBD2. This CDR3 has 16 residues. The germline CDR1 and CDR2 sequences are LNHDA and SQIVND (reference sequence). V lost 3 bases to trimming and J lost 1 base; unmatched junction nucleotides: 0.

In the case of this clone: Lacking the conserved final phenylalanine or tryptophan, this CDR3 likely reflects a read error. The rearrangement uses TRBV7-7 and TRBJ2-6, with a weak D call TRBD1 (5 bases). This CDR3 is 15 amino acids long. Per germline, CDR1 SSHAT and CDR2 FNYEAQ (reference sequence). CDR3 region: CASTPGPSGANVLTS. Written as DNA, the CDR3 is TGTGCTAGCACGCCAGGGCCCTCTGGGGCCAACGTCCTGACTTCC.

This clone rates as medium-sized. The DNA for the CDR3 is TGTGCCAGCAGTGAAGCACACAGGGGTGATACGCAGTATTTT. Protein sequence: CASSEAHRGDTQYF. The V gene is TRBV6-1, the J gene TRBJ2-3; 7 bases match TRBD1. This CDR3 has 14 residues. Trimming at V came to 0 bases and at J to 6 bases, leaving 3 bases not matched to a gene. Germline lookup yields CDR1 MNHNS and CDR2 SASEGT.

CDR3 DNA: TGTGCCACCAGTGATCGACTCGGACGCCTGGGTAATGAGCAGTTCTTC. Translating gives CATSDRLGRLGNEQFF. V and J are TRBV24-1 and TRBJ2-1; D is undetermined. The CDR3 is 16 amino acids. Germline CDR1 is KGHDR and CDR2 is SFDVKD. The V end was cut by 3 bases, the J end by 7 bases, with 18 bases between.

This clone was recorded many times. The chain employs TRBV20-1 and TRBJ2-2, with TRBD2 identical over 10 bases. In germline, CDR1 is DFQATT, CDR2 SNEGSKA (reference sequence). This CDR3 region has 15 residues. V gave up 6 bases and J gave up 6 bases; unmatched junction bases: 10. CDR3: CSAPLSGRDAGELFF. CDR3 sequence (DNA): TGCAGTGCCCCCTTAAGCGGGAGGGACGCCGGGGAGCTGTTTTTT.

In its sample, this clone was seen many times. The V call is TRBV19, the J call TRBJ2-4, with 7 bases fitting TRBD1. The CDR3 loop spans 15 amino acids. Looked up from germline, CDR1 is LNHDA and CDR2 is SQIVND (reference sequence). The J segment lost 0 bases and the V segment lost 8 bases, leaving 7 bases of the junction unmatched. The CDR3 region is CASWDRQLAKNIQYF. The CDR3 region has the DNA TGTGCCAGTTGGGACAGACAATTAGCCAAAAACATTCAGTACTTC.

This clone was seen a handful of times. The chain uses TRBV6-1 and TRBJ1-5, with 10 bases fitting TRBD1. V shed 5 bases, J shed 4 bases, and the junction held 5 bases outside the gene matches. This CDR3 is built from 15 residues. CDR1 is MNHNS and CDR2 is SASEGT in the germline V gene. The CDR3 loop reads CASSPGQGQNQPQHF. The CDR3 DNA reads as TGTGCCAGCAGTCCGGGACAGGGGCAAAATCAGCCCCAGCATTTT.